This T cell receptor beta chain was retrieved from a study of cytomegalovirus exposure and HLA in healthy donors. For the study at large: When 398 donors were genotyped, approximately 81% of them were found to fall in the Caucasian-associated ancestry cluster.

General observations from the study: Cytomegalovirus-associated TCR beta chains were listed, numbering roughly 150. In presence/absence analyses, roughly uniform sequencing depth across donors was assumed.

60 Vbeta and 13 Jbeta primers were used in PCR. Only in-frame clones appear in the TCRdb table, and some are missing; sequencing was by immunoSEQ multiplex PCR. The table has about 110,000 clones, less than 80% seen once. The CDR3 length is 14 residues. Trimming removed 6 bases at V and 1 base at J, with 9 bases between. Germline V gene lookup returns CDR1 LGHNA and CDR2 YSLEER. Points on this clone: Its antigen is as yet unknown.

The sequencing sample was made of PBMCs. V is TRBV4-3 and J is TRBJ2-2, with TRBD2 as a possible D gene (5 bases). This TCR derives from a woman between 45 and 65 years old in good health and CMV-seropositive. This CDR3 is CASRPGWNTGELFF. DNA for the CDR3: TGCGCCAGCAGGCCGGGGTGGAACACCGGGGAGCTGTTTTTT.